The 27 T cell receptor beta chains presented below share a single source sample, sequenced in a study of Ad26.COV2.S vaccination and SARS-CoV-2 variants (dated by TCRdb to the early 2020s). This specimen's treatment or condition label, interpreted: 19 received Ad26.COV2.S at low or high dose, single or two shots; about 5 received placebo; per-sample allocation not given. Repertoires of vaccine and placebo recipients were sequenced from samples collected on day 63 after the first injection. Libraries were made using the immunoSEQ multiplex PCR assay. As stored in TCRdb, this immuneACCESS dataset retains in-frame rearrangements with V and J assigned. A fraction of the clones does not appear; measured against another copy, unresolved V genes explain less than half of the discrepancy, and the remainder lacks a known reason. This sample holds 440,000 or so clones; roughly 91% were observed only once. The ten top clones hold around 4.5% of the sample.

The input for sequencing was peripheral blood, taken in a trial of Ad26.COV2.S vaccine versus placebo. The receptors come from a person aged 18-65 years who received the Ad26.COV2.S COVID-19 vaccine or a placebo.

The chain carries TRBV23-1 and TRBJ1-2; 7 bases agree with TRBD1. TRBV23-1 is treated as an ORF (open reading frame) with a function not yet certain. The CDR3 is 18 amino acids. The junction had 12 bases not matched to a gene; V was cut back by 1 base and J by 1 base. DNA for the CDR3: TGCGCCAGCAGTCAATTCCGACAGGGTATTTCCGATAACTATGGCTACACCTTC. Translation gives CASSQFRQGISDNYGYTF.

The chain is built from TRBV6-5 and TRBJ2-1; either TRBD1 or TRBD2 may supply D (6 bases each). Germline V gene data show CDR1 as MNHEY and CDR2 as SVGAGI. The germline V and J ends were trimmed by 7 bases and 13 bases, with 14 bases remaining between them. This CDR3 is built from 11 residues. CDR3 region: CASTLGGQQFF. In nucleotides, the CDR3 is TGTGCCAGCACCCTGGGGGGCCAACAGTTCTTC.

V and J are TRBV29-1 and TRBJ2-1, with D perhaps being TRBD1 or TRBD2 (7 bases each). V gave up 6 bases and J gave up 14 bases, with 23 bases separating them. CDR1 is SQVTM, CDR2 ANQGSEA, per germline. There are 13 residues in the CDR3. CDR3 nucleotide sequence: TGCAGCGTGATTCAGGGGGGGGAGGTGTTGAAGTTCTTC. Protein sequence: CSVIQGGEVLKFF.

The V gene is TRBV19, the J gene TRBJ1-4, with 7 nucleotides matching TRBD1. Trimming cost V 5 bases and J 1 base; bases outside gene matches: 10. The CDR3 extends over 17 amino acids. Germline V gives CDR1 LNHDA, CDR2 SQIVND (reference sequence). CDR3 loop: CASSLLRTGITNEKLFF. The CDR3, as DNA: TGTGCCAGTAGTCTGCTGAGGACAGGTATAACTAATGAAAAACTGTTTTTT.

The chain is built from TRBV11-2 and TRBJ1-2; 7 nucleotides align to TRBD1. The germline V gene encodes CDR1 SGHAT and CDR2 FQNNGV. The CDR3 runs to 12 residues. V was clipped by 4 bases and J by 6 bases; unmatched bases: 2. CDR3 sequence reads: CASSSQGNGYTF. The CDR3 region has the DNA TGTGCCAGCAGCTCACAGGGGAATGGCTACACCTTC.

The V call is TRBV5-4, the J call TRBJ2-7; TRBD1 agrees at 11 bases. Germline trimming cut 3 bases from V and 3 bases from J; bases unmatched to any gene: 2. This CDR3 comprises 14 residues. The germline gives CDR1 SGHNT, CDR2 YYREEE (reference sequence). The CDR3 DNA reads as TGTGCCAGCAGCTGGGGACAGGGGGACTACGAGCAGTACTTC. Residues: CASSWGQGDYEQYF.

V is TRBV19 and J is TRBJ1-5, with 7 bases matching TRBD1. Per germline, CDR1 LNHDA and CDR2 SQIVND (reference sequence). The CDR3 extends over 18 amino acids. With 3 bases clipped from V and 2 bases from J, the junction kept 13 bases outside the gene matches. The DNA of the CDR3 is TGTGCCAGTAGTATGTTAACCCCACAGGGGATTGGCAATCAGCCCCAGCATTTT. Protein product: CASSMLTPQGIGNQPQHF.

This chain uses TRBV19 with TRBJ2-1; D is possibly TRBD2 (5 bases). This CDR3 is 15 amino acids long. Germline V gene sequence: CDR1 LNHDA, CDR2 SQIVND (reference sequence). The V end was cut by 7 bases, the J end by 3 bases, with 16 bases between. The CDR3 protein is CASTTGNSYYNEQFF. CDR3 DNA sequence: TGTGCCAGTACTACCGGGAACAGCTACTACAATGAGCAGTTCTTC.

The chain is built from TRBV7-2 and TRBJ2-5; 7 bases fit TRBD2. This CDR3 spans 15 amino acids. The germline gives CDR1 SGHTA, CDR2 FQGNSA. The V gene end was trimmed by 5 bases and the J gene end by 2 bases; junction bases not matched to a gene: 8. The CDR3 bases are TGTGCCAGCAGCGCGGGGGTGGCGGCTCAAGAGACCCAGTACTTC. It encodes CASSAGVAAQETQYF.

This clone was recorded only once. The genes are TRBV6-2 or TRBV6-3 and TRBJ1-6; 8 bases are shared with TRBD1. V was pared by 6 bases and J by 6 bases, with 7 bases of the junction left unmatched. Germline assignment: CDR1 MNHEY and CDR2 SVGEGT. CDR3 length equals 15 residues. The CDR3 DNA is TGTGCCAGCAGCTATCGAGGACAGGGTAATTCACCCCTCCACTTT. This gives the protein CASSYRGQGNSPLHF.

This chain connects TRBV7-2 to TRBJ2-1, with TRBD1 matching 9 bases. V gave up 5 bases and J gave up 1 base; unmatched junction bases: 3. The germline V gene encodes CDR1 SGHTA and CDR2 FQGNSA. This CDR3 has 15 residues. The CDR3 spells CASSQDRGSYNEQFF. The CDR3 bases are TGTGCCAGCAGCCAGGACAGGGGTTCCTACAATGAGCAGTTCTTC.

Regarding this clone: The junction shows a germline mismatch at one end, possibly a read error. The rearrangement links TRBV7-7 to TRBJ2-5; D ambiguous. Germline values: CDR1 SSHAT, CDR2 FNYEAQ (reference sequence). The CDR3 covers 13 residues. In DNA, the CDR3 is TGTGCTAGCAGCTCACAGCGACAAGAGACCCAGTACTTC. Translated: CASSSQRQETQYF.

The J gene is TRBJ2-7, the V gene TRBV27; tentative D call: TRBD2 (6 bases). Germline loops: CDR1 MNHEY, CDR2 SMNVEV (reference sequence). The length of the CDR3 is 15 residues. V was shortened by 3 bases and J by 3 bases, with 15 bases between the two germline ends. The CDR3 here is CASSLDYNPYYEQYF. As DNA, the CDR3 is TGTGCCAGCAGTTTGGACTACAACCCGTACTACGAGCAGTACTTC.

The genes are TRBV18 and TRBJ1-6; D may be TRBD1 (5 bases). The CDR3 has 17 amino acids. V gave up 4 bases and J gave up 5 bases, with 18 bases separating them. CDR1 and CDR2 (germline): KGHSH, LQKENI. This CDR3 is CASSRITLGGNNSPLHF. The CDR3 DNA follows: TGTGCCAGCTCACGAATCACGTTGGGGGGAAATAATTCACCCCTCCACTTT.

The chain joins TRBV9 to TRBJ2-1; a weak D match, TRBD2 (6 bases). Between the trimmed V and J ends, which lost 4 bases and 5 bases, there was a span of 19 bases. CDR3 length equals 16 residues. The germline V gene has CDR1 SGDLS and CDR2 YYNGEE. This chain's CDR3 is CASSRAIRTTDNEQFF. The CDR3 DNA reads as TGTGCCAGCAGCCGGGCAATCCGGACTACCGACAATGAGCAGTTCTTC.

CDR3 bases: TGTGCCACAGGGGACGGACTAGCGAACGAGCAGTACTTC. Encoded protein: CATGDGLANEQYF. This rearrangement joins TRBV24-1 to TRBJ2-7; 9 nucleotides align to TRBD2. CDR3 size: 13 residues. From germline, CDR1 is KGHDR and CDR2 SFDVKD. V shed 10 bases and J 5 bases; nucleotides not matched to a gene: 8.

The chain couples TRBV29-1 to TRBJ1-5; D may be TRBD1 (5 bases). There are 14 residues in the CDR3. V lost 4 bases, J lost 5 bases, and 15 bases lay in between. Germline values: CDR1 SQVTM, CDR2 ANQGSEA. The CDR3 DNA is TGCAGCGTTGCCCCCGACAGTCAATATCAGCCCCAGCATTTT. Translated: CSVAPDSQYQPQHF.

The chain employs TRBV19 and TRBJ2-7, with D tentatively TRBD2 (6 bases). Germline lookup yields CDR1 LNHDA and CDR2 SQIVND (reference sequence). This CDR3 region has 12 residues. Trimming removed 9 bases from V and 7 bases from J, with 16 bases in between. For the CDR3, the DNA is TGTGCCAGCGGGGGAGCAGGTGGGGAGCAGTACTTC. Translation: CASGGAGGEQYF.

The chain links TRBV19 to TRBJ2-5, with D perhaps matching TRBD1 or TRBD2 (6 bases each). This CDR3 comprises 12 residues. Germline V gene lookup returns CDR1 LNHDA and CDR2 SQIVND (reference sequence). Trimming left V 8 bases short and J 10 bases short, with 17 bases between. Here the CDR3 reads CASGTGAQVQYF. CDR3 in DNA: TGTGCCAGTGGGACGGGGGCGCAGGTCCAGTACTTC. Combining the CDR3 with reference TRBV19 and TRBJ2-5 gives the whole variable domain DGGITQSPKYLFRKEGQNVTLSCEQNLNHDAMYWYRQDPGQGLRLIYYSQIVNDFQKGDIAEGYSVSREKKESFPLTVTSAQKNPTAFYLCASGTGAQVQYFGPGTRLLVL.

The V and J genes are TRBV28 and TRBJ2-7; 11 positions match TRBD2. Germline V gene lookup returns CDR1 MDHEN and CDR2 SYDVKM. Trimming took 5 bases from V and 6 from J; bases not matched to a gene: 3. This CDR3 has 13 amino acids. This CDR3 is CASSHGTSGEQYF. In nucleotides, the CDR3 is TGTGCCAGCAGTCATGGGACTAGCGGCGAGCAGTACTTC.

CDR3 sequence reads: CASSKGPNTGELFF. In DNA form, the CDR3 reads TGTGCCAGCAGTAAGGGGCCGAACACCGGGGAGCTGTTTTTT. This chain connects TRBV6-4 to TRBJ2-2; weak D call: TRBD1 (5 bases). The germline V gene has CDR1 MRHNA and CDR2 SNTAGT. Trimming cost V 5 bases and J 0 bases, with 7 bases left between them. This CDR3 has 14 amino acids.

The rearrangement uses TRBV7-3 and TRBJ2-3, with 10 bases fitting TRBD2. Losses at the gene ends were 4 bases for V and 5 bases for J; bases not matched to a gene: 6. The CDR3 extends over 15 amino acids. The germline gives CDR1 SGHTA, CDR2 FQGTGA. The CDR3, as DNA: TGTGCCAGCAGCTCGCTAGCGGGAGTTCTAGATACGCAGTATTTT. This translates into CASSSLAGVLDTQYF.

The chain links TRBV6-4 to TRBJ2-1, with 7 bases lining up with TRBD2. The CDR3 length is 16 residues. From germline, CDR1 is MRHNA and CDR2 SNTAGT. The trim removed 2 bases at V and 3 bases at J, leaving 7 bases unmatched. CDR3 in DNA: TGTGCCAGCAGTGACAGGGGAGGGCAGGGCTACAATGAGCAGTTCTTC. This encodes CASSDRGGQGYNEQFF.

This chain links TRBV5-5 with TRBJ2-1, with 8 bases aligning to TRBD1. Germline V gives CDR1 SGHKS, CDR2 YYEKEE (reference sequence). Trimming at V came to 0 bases and at J to 9 bases, leaving 11 bases not matched to a gene. The CDR3 runs to 16 residues. CDR3 bases: TGTGCCAGCAGCTTGGTGGGCAGGGGGCAATACGGTGAGCAGTTCTTC. Protein sequence: CASSLVGRGQYGEQFF.

The V call is TRBV6-2 or TRBV6-3, the J call TRBJ1-1; weak D call: TRBD1 (5 bases). CDR1 MNHEY and CDR2 SVGEGT come from the germline V gene. The CDR3 loop spans 11 amino acids. Trimming cost V 4 bases and J 7 bases, with 7 bases left between them. The DNA of the CDR3 is TGTGCCAGCAGTTGGGGGATTGAAGCTTTCTTT. Protein product: CASSWGIEAFF.

This chain links TRBV11-3 with TRBJ2-7; 7 nucleotides match TRBD2. CDR3 size: 15 residues. The V gene end was trimmed by 1 base and the J gene end by 1 base; junction bases not matched to a gene: 4. Germline V gene lookup returns CDR1 SGHNT and CDR2 YENEEA. CDR3 sequence (DNA): TGTGCCAGCAGCTTAGGGGCAGCGGGATCCTACGAGCAGTACTTC. Residues: CASSLGAAGSYEQYF. Looking up the rest from reference TRBV11-3 and TRBJ2-7 gives the full variable domain: EAGVVQSPRYKIIEKKQPVAFWCNPISGHNTLYWYLQNLGQGPELLIRYENEEAVDDSQLPKDRFSAERLKGVDSTLKIQPAELGDSAVYLCASSLGAAGSYEQYFGPGTRLTVT.

This clone showed up just once. The rearrangement joins TRBV11-3 to TRBJ2-3; either TRBD1 or TRBD2 may supply D (5 bases each). Looked up from germline, CDR1 is SGHNT and CDR2 is YENEEA. The CDR3 length is 16 residues. V was shortened by 5 bases and J by 7 bases, with 22 bases between the two germline ends. The CDR3 region has the DNA TGTGCCAGCAGCGCCGGAAAATGGGGGTCGGGTCATACGCAGTATTTT. As protein: CASSAGKWGSGHTQYF.